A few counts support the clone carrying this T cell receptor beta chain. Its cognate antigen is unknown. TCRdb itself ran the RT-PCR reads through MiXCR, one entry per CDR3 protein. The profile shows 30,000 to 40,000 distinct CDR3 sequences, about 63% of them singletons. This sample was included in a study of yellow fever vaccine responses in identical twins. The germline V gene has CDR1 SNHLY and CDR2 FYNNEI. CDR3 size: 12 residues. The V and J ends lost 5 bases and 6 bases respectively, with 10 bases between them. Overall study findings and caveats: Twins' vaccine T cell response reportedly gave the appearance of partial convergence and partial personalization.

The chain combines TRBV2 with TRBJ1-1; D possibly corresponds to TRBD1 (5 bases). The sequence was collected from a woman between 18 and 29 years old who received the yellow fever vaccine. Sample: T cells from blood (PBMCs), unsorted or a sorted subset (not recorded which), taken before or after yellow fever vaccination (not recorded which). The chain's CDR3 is CASSPGFAEAFF. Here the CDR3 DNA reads TGTGCCAGCAGTCCAGGGTTCGCTGAAGCTTTCTTT.